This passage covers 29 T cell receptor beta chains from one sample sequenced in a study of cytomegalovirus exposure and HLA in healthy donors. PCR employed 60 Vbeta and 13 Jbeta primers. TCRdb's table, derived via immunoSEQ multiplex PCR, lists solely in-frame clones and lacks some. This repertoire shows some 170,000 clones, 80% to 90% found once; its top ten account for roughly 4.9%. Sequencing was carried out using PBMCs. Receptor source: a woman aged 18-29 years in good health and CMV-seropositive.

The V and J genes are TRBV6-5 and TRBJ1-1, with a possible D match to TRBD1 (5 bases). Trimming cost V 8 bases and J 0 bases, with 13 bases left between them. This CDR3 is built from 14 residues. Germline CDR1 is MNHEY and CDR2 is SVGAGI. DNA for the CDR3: TGTGCCAGCTACCCTCAGGGTTTGAACACTGAAGCTTTCTTT. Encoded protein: CASYPQGLNTEAFF.

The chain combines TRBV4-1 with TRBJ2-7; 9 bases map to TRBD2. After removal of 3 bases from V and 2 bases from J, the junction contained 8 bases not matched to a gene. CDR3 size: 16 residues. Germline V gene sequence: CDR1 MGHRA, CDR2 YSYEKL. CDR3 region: CASSQTLAGPTYEQYF. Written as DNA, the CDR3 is TGCGCCAGCAGCCAGACACTAGCGGGTCCAACCTACGAGCAGTACTTC.

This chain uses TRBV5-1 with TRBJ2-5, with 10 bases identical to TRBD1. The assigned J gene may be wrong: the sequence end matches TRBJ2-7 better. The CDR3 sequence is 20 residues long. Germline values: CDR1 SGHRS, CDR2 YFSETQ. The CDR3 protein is CASSLVGPGQGPLGGYEQYF. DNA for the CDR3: TGCGCCAGCAGCTTGGTAGGTCCGGGACAGGGGCCACTTGGAGGCTACGAGCAGTACTTC.

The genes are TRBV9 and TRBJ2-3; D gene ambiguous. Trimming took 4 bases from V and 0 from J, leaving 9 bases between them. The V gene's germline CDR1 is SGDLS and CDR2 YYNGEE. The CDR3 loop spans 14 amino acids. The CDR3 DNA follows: TGTGCCAGCAGCACAGAGTACAGCACAGATACGCAGTATTTT. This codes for CASSTEYSTDTQYF.

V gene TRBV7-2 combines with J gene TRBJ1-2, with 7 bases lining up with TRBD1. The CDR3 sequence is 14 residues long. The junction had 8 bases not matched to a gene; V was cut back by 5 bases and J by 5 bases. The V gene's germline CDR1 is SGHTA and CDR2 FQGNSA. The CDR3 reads CASSPETGRYGYTF. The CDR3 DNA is TGTGCCAGCAGCCCGGAGACAGGGAGGTATGGCTACACCTTC.

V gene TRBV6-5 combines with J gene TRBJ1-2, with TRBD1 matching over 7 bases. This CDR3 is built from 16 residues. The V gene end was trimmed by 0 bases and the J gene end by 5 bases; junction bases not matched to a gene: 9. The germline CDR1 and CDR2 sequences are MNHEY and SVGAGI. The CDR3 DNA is TGTGCCAGCAGTTACTCCCCTCGACAGGGTGCTTATGGCTACACCTTC. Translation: CASSYSPRQGAYGYTF.

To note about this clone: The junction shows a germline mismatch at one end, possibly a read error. DNA for the CDR3: TGTGCCAGCTCCCCACCGGTCGGGGACTACGAGCAGTACTTC. It encodes CASSPPVGDYEQYF. The rearrangement links TRBV18 to TRBJ2-7, with a possible D match to TRBD2 (5 bases). CDR1 and CDR2 (germline): KGHSH, LQKENI. This CDR3 spans 14 amino acids.

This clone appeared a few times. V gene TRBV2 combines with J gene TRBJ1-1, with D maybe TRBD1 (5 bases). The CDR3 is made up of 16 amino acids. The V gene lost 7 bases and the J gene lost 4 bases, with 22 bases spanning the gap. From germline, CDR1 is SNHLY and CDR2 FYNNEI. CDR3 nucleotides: TGTGCCAGCACCTCCAGGCTTCAGGGATCCGGCACTGAAGCTTTCTTT. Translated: CASTSRLQGSGTEAFF.

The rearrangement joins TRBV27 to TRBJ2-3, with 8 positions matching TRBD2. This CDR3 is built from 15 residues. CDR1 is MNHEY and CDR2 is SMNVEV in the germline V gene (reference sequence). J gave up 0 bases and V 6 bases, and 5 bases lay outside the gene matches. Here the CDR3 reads CASSPRGGSTDTQYF. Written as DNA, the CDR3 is TGTGCCAGCAGCCCCCGGGGGGGCAGCACAGATACGCAGTATTTT.

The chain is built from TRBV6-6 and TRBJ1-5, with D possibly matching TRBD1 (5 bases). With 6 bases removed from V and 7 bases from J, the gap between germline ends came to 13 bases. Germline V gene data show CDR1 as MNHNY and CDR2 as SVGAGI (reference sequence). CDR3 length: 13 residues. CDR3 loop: CASSGGAGQPQHF. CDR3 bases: TGTGCCAGCAGCGGCGGGGCAGGACAGCCCCAGCATTTT.

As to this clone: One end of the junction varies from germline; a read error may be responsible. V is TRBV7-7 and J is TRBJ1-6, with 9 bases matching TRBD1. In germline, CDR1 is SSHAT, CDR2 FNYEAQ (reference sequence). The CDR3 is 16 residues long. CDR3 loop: CASSAEGTGPNSPLHF. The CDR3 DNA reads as TGTGCTAGCAGCGCAGAGGGGACAGGGCCAAATTCACCCCTCCACTTT.

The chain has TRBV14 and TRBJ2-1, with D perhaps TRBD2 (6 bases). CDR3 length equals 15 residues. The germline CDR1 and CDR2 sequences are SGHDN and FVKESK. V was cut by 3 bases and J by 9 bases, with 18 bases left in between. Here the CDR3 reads CASSQPLFGGTEQFF. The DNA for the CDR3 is TGTGCCAGCAGCCAGCCCCTCTTCGGGGGAACTGAGCAGTTCTTC.

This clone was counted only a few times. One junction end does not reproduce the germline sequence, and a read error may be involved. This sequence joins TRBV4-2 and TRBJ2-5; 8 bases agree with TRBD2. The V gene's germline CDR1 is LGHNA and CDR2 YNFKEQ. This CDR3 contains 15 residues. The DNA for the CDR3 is TGTGCCAGCAGCCAAGGGCGGGGGGACCAAGAGGCCCAGTACTTC. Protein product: CASSQGRGDQEAQYF.

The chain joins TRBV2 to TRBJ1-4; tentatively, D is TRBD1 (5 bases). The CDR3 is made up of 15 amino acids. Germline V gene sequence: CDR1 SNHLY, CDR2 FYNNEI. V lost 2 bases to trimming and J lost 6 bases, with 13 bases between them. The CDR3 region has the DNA TGTGCCAGCAGTGAACCGTCCGGGGGTTATGAAAAACTGTTTTTT. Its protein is CASSEPSGGYEKLFF.

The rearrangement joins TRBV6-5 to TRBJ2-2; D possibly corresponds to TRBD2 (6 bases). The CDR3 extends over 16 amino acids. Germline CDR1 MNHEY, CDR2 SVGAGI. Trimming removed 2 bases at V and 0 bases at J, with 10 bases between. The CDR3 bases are TGTGCCAGCAGTTACCTACCTAGCGCGAACACCGGGGAGCTGTTTTTT. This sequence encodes CASSYLPSANTGELFF.

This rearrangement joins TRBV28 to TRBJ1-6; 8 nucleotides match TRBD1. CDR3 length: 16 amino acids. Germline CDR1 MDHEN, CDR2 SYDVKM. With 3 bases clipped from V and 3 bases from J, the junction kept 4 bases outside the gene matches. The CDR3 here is CASSFRGQGYNSPLHF. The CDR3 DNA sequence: TGTGCCAGCAGTTTCCGCGGACAGGGCTATAATTCACCCCTCCACTTT.

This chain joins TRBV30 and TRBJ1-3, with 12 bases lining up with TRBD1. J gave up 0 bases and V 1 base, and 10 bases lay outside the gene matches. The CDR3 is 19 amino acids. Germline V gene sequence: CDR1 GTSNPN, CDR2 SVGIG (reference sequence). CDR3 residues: CAWSASSGQGAISGNTIYF. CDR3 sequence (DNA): TGTGCCTGGAGTGCCTCCTCGGGACAGGGGGCGATCTCTGGAAACACCATATATTTT. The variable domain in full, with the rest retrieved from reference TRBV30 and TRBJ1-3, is SQTIHQWPATLVQPVGSPLSLECTVEGTSNPNLYWYRQAAGRGLQLLFYSVGIGQISSEVPQNLSASRPQDRQFILSSKKLLLSDSGFYLCAWSASSGQGAISGNTIYFGEGSWLTVV.

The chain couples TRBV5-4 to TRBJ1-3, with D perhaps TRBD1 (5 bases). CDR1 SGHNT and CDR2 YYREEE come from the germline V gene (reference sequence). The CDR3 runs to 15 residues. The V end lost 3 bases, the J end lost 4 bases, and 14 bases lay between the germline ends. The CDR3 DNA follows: TGTGCCAGCAGCTCGGGGGGGGTTAGAGGAAACACCATATATTTT. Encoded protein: CASSSGGVRGNTIYF.

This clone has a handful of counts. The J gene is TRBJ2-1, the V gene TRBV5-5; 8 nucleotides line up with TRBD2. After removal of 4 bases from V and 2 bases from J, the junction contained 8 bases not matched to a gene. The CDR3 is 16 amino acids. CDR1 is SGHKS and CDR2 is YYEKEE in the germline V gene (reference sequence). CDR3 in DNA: TGTGCCAGCAGCCCCAGTAGCGGGGTGACCTACAATGAGCAGTTCTTC. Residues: CASSPSSGVTYNEQFF.

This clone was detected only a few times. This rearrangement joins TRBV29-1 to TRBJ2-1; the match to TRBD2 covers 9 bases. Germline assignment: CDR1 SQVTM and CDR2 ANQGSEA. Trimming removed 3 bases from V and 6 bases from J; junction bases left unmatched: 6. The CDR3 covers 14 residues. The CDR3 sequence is CSVEERGDPNEQFF. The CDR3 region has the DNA TGCAGCGTTGAGGAGCGGGGGGACCCCAATGAGCAGTTCTTC.

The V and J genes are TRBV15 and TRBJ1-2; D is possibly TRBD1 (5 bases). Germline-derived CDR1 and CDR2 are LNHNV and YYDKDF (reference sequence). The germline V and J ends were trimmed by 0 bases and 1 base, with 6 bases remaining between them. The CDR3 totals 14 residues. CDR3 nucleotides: TGTGCCACCAGCAGAGACCAGGGTAACTATGGCTACACCTTC. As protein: CATSRDQGNYGYTF.

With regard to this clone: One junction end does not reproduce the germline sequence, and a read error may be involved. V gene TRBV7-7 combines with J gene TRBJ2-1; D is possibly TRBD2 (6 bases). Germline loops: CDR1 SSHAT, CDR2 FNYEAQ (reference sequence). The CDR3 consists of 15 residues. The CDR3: CASSLAEGRSNEQFF. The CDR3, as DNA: TGTGCTAGCAGCTTAGCGGAGGGTCGGTCCAATGAGCAGTTCTTC.

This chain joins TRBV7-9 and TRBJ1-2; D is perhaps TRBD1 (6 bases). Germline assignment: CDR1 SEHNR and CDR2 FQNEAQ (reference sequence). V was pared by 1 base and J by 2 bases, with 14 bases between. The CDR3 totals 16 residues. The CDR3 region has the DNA TGTGCCAGCAGCTTAGTCCCTTTAGGGACAAACTATGGCTACACCTTC. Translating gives CASSLVPLGTNYGYTF.

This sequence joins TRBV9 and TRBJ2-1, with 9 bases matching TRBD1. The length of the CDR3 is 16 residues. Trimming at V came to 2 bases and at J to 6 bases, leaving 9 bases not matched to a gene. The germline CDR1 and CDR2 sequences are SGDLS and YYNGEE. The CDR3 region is CASSVQAGQGANEQFF. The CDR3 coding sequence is TGTGCCAGCAGCGTGCAGGCGGGACAGGGAGCCAATGAGCAGTTCTTC.

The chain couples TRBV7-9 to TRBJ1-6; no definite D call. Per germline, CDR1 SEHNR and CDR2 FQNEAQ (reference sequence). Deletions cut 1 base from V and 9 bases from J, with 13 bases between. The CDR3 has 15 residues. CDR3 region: CASSLGNTEGSPLHF. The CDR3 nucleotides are TGTGCCAGCAGCTTAGGTAACACCGAGGGTTCACCCCTCCACTTT.

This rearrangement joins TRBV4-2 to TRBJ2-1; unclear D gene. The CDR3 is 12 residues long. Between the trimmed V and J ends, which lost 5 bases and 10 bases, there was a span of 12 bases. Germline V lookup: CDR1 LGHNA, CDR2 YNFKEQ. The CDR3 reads CASSTNTGEQFF. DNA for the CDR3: TGTGCCAGCAGCACTAATACTGGAGAGCAGTTCTTC.

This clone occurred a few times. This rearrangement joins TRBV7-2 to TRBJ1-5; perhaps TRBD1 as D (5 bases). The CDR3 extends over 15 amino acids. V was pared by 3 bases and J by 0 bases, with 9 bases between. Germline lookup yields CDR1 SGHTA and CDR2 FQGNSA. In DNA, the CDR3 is TGTGCCAGCAGCTTGGACACCAATAGCAATCAGCCCCAGCATTTT. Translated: CASSLDTNSNQPQHF.

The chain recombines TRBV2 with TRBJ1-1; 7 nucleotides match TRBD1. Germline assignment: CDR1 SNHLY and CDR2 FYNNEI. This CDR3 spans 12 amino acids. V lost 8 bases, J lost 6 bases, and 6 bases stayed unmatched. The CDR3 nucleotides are TGTGCCAGCGTAGACAGGGCCCCTGAAGCTTTCTTT. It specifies CASVDRAPEAFF.

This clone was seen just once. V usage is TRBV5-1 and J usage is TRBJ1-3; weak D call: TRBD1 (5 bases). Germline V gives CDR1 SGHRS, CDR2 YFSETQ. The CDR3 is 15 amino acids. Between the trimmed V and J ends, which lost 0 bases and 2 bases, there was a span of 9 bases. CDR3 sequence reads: CASSLDGAPGNTIYF. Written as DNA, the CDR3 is TGCGCCAGCAGCTTGGATGGGGCCCCTGGAAACACCATATATTTT.